A single sample gave rise to the 14 T cell receptor beta chains below, sequenced in a study of blood T cell repertoires in COVID-19. Data came from immunoSEQ multiplex PCR; TCRdb stores just in-frame clones and leaves some out. Of some 370,000 clones in the sample, roughly four fifths are singletons; the top ten hold around 5%. Sequenced: PBMCs or T cells enriched from blood (not recorded which). Receptor source: a woman between 45 and 60 years old who had recovered from COVID-19.

The chain uses TRBV9 and TRBJ1-5; tentatively, D is TRBD1 (5 bases). Germline assignment: CDR1 SGDLS and CDR2 YYNGEE. The CDR3 extends over 14 amino acids. V dropped 4 bases and J dropped 6 bases, with 14 bases sitting between them. The CDR3 spells CASSPSGATQPQHF. Here the CDR3 DNA reads TGTGCCAGCAGCCCGAGCGGGGCCACTCAGCCCCAGCATTTT. The full variable domain, completed using reference TRBV9 and TRBJ1-5, is DSGVTQTPKHLITATGQRVTLRCSPRSGDLSVYWYQQSLDQGLQFLIQYYNGEERAKGNILERFSAQQFPDLHSELNLSSLELGDSALYFCASSPSGATQPQHFGDGTRLSIL.

The chain uses TRBV5-4 and TRBJ2-5; 7 bases agree with TRBD1. V gave up 4 bases and J gave up 1 base; unmatched junction bases: 7. The CDR3 loop spans 15 amino acids. The germline gives CDR1 SGHNT, CDR2 YYREEE (reference sequence). DNA of the CDR3: TGTGCCAGCAGCATTACAGGACAGGTCCAAGAGACCCAGTACTTC. This gives the protein CASSITGQVQETQYF.

The rearrangement links TRBV5-6 to TRBJ1-4; D perhaps matches TRBD1 (5 bases). Trimming shortened V by 0 bases and J by 7 bases, and 13 bases separated the two germline ends. The germline V gene encodes CDR1 SGHDT and CDR2 YYEEEE. The CDR3 runs to 15 residues. The CDR3: CASSLGGTPFEKLFF. CDR3 DNA sequence: TGTGCCAGCAGCTTGGGAGGGACTCCATTTGAAAAACTGTTTTTT.

The chain employs TRBV30 and TRBJ1-2; possibly TRBD1 for D (5 bases). The CDR3 runs 13 residues. Germline CDR1 GTSNPN, CDR2 SVGIG (reference sequence). V shed 4 bases and J shed 8 bases, with 17 bases lying between them. The CDR3 reads CAWKGLPGEGYTF. CDR3 bases: TGTGCCTGGAAGGGACTCCCGGGGGAGGGCTACACCTTC.

This sequence joins TRBV5-6 and TRBJ2-5; maybe TRBD2 (5 bases). There are 18 residues in the CDR3. The V and J ends lost 4 bases and 5 bases respectively, with 27 bases between them. The germline V gene encodes CDR1 SGHDT and CDR2 YYEEEE. The CDR3 spells CASSVSGTTSFVGETQYF. The CDR3 coding sequence is TGTGCCAGCAGCGTAAGCGGTACCACCAGCTTCGTGGGGGAGACCCAGTACTTC.

The CDR3 bases are TGTGCCAGCAGTTTGGGAAATACAGGGGGCAATGAGCAGTTCTTC. Translating it yields CASSLGNTGGNEQFF. J is TRBJ2-1 and V is TRBV27, with 8 bases that match TRBD1. In germline, CDR1 is MNHEY, CDR2 SMNVEV (reference sequence). V dropped 3 bases and J dropped 6; count of bases not matched to a gene: 7. This CDR3 spans 15 amino acids.

This clone has only a few counts. The chain carries TRBV7-2 and TRBJ1-1; 10 nucleotides line up with TRBD1. This CDR3 contains 13 residues. Germline-derived CDR1 and CDR2 are SGHTA and FQGNSA. With V trimmed by 3 bases and J by 5 bases, 0 bases remained unmatched. CDR3 region: CASSLDRGTEAFF. The CDR3 DNA reads TGTGCCAGCAGCTTGGACAGGGGGACTGAAGCTTTCTTT.

V and J are TRBV7-9 and TRBJ2-1, with 7 bases lining up with TRBD2. From germline, CDR1 is SEHNR and CDR2 FQNEAQ (reference sequence). The CDR3 is 14 residues long. V was pared by 6 bases and J by 6 bases, with 8 bases of the junction left unmatched. For the CDR3, the DNA is TGTGCCAGCAGTGTAGCGGGTTCCCGCAATGAGCAGTTCTTC. Translating gives CASSVAGSRNEQFF. The whole variable domain, filled in from reference TRBV7-9 and TRBJ2-1, reads DTGVSQNPRHKITKRGQNVTFRCDPISEHNRLYWYRQTLGQGPEFLTYFQNEAQLEKSRLLSDRFSAERPKGSFSTLEIQRTEQGDSAMYLCASSVAGSRNEQFFGPGTRLTVL.

This clone was counted a single time. The sample carries other DNA sequences with the same CDR3. The gene calls are TRBV5-1 and TRBJ1-6, with D hard to call. Germline CDR1 SGHRS, CDR2 YFSETQ. The CDR3 runs 13 residues. Trimming took off 0 bases at V and 10 bases at J, with 8 bases between the two ends. This chain's CDR3 is CASSLDRGSPLHF. CDR3 nucleotides: TGCGCCAGCAGCTTGGATAGAGGGTCACCCCTCCACTTT. Full variable domain (missing parts from reference TRBV5-1 and TRBJ1-6): KAGVTQTPRYLIKTRGQQVTLSCSPISGHRSVSWYQQTPGQGLQFLFEYFSETQRNKGNFPGRFSGRQFSNSRSEMNVSTLELGDSALYLCASSLDRGSPLHFGNGTRLTVT.

V gene TRBV4-3 combines with J gene TRBJ1-4, with D hard to call. Trimming shortened V by 1 base and J by 8 bases, and 17 bases separated the two germline ends. Germline CDR1 reads LGHNA; CDR2 reads YSLEER. The length of the CDR3 is 16 residues. The CDR3 DNA follows: TGCGCCAGCAGCCAAGTATCGTCGACGAAGGAGGAAAAACTGTTTTTT. Translating it yields CASSQVSSTKEEKLFF.

This sequence joins TRBV2 and TRBJ2-7; a possible D gene is TRBD1 (6 bases). There are 12 residues in the CDR3. The ends were cut back, 8 bases at V and 7 bases at J, with 15 bases in the middle. From germline, CDR1 is SNHLY and CDR2 FYNNEI. The CDR3 reads CASRYTTGEQYF. The CDR3 nucleotides are TGTGCCAGCCGGTACACTACAGGGGAGCAGTACTTC.

The V call is TRBV5-4, the J call TRBJ1-1; a weak D match, TRBD1 (5 bases). The CDR3 runs to 13 residues. Trimming took 4 bases from V and 11 from J, leaving 18 bases between them. Germline V gene data show CDR1 as SGHNT and CDR2 as YYREEE (reference sequence). The CDR3: CASSPDETETAFF. The CDR3 DNA sequence: TGTGCCAGCAGCCCTGACGAGACAGAGACGGCTTTCTTT.

Concerning this clone itself: The CDR3 carries no conserved terminal phenylalanine or tryptophan, so it likely arises from a read error. The limits of the CDR3 on the DNA are not certain, so only TCRdb's listed CDR3 is given. J is TRBJ1-2 and V is TRBV10-1; the table names TRBD1, a call not compared with the DNA. The length of the CDR3 is 11 amino acids, counting both ends. Germline values: CDR1 WNHNN, CDR2 SYGVQD (reference sequence). CDR3: CASSERQGKIL.

The gene calls are TRBV15 and TRBJ2-2; D may be TRBD1 (5 bases). Germline V lookup: CDR1 LNHNV, CDR2 YYDKDF (reference sequence). The CDR3 has 17 amino acids. The V gene lost 0 bases and the J gene lost 5 bases, with 16 bases spanning the gap. The CDR3 DNA reads as TGTGCCACCAGCAGAGACCACCTCAGGGTAAATACCGGGGAGCTGTTTTTT. It codes for CATSRDHLRVNTGELFF.